This T cell receptor (beta chain) comes out of a study of T cell repertoires in cytomegalovirus infection. TCRdb reprocessed the reads with MiXCR, giving one entry per CDR3 protein. The sample has roughly 920,000 distinct CDR3 sequences, 25% to 40% seen once. Turning to this clonotype: What it binds is unknown.

This CDR3 contains 12 residues. Germline CDR1 reads LNHDA; CDR2 reads SQIVND (reference sequence). Trimming left V 6 bases short and J 7 bases short, with 12 bases between. This TCR was sampled from a human donor in good health (CMV status not recorded). Some clones in this sample may be carry-over from other donors' samples. The sample here was cultured CD8+ T cells from PBMCs, taken from culture after CMV antigen stimulation. The chain employs TRBV19 and TRBJ1-1, with D perhaps TRBD1 (5 bases). CDR3 region: CASRRRQGEAFF. The CDR3, as DNA: TGTGCCAGTAGAAGACGTCAGGGTGAAGCTTTCTTT. The full variable domain, rest sourced from reference TRBV19 and TRBJ1-1, is DGGITQSPKYLFRKEGQNVTLSCEQNLNHDAMYWYRQDPGQGLRLIYYSQIVNDFQKGDIAEGYSVSREKKESFPLTVTSAQKNPTAFYLCASRRRQGEAFFGQGTRLTVV.